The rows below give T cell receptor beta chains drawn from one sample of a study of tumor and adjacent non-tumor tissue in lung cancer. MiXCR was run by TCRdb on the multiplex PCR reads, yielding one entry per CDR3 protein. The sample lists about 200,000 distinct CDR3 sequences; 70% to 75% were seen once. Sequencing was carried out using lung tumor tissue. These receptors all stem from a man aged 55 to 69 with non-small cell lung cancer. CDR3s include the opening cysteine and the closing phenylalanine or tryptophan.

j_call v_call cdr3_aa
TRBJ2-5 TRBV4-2 CASSQAASGGAEETQYF
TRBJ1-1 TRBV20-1 CSARDGRGGTEAFF
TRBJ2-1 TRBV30 CVLEKATAFNNEQFF
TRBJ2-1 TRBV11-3 CARSLSEDKEKFF
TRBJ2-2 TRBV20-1 CSARDRGSPANTGELFF
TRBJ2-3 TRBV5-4 CASSGVLAGGEDTQYF
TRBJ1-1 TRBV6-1 CVSSEGSGKGFAGAFF
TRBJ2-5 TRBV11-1 CTSSFTPGAETPYF
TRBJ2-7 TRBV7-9 CASSAGLAGPYEQYF
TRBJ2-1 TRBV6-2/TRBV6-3 CASSIARNEQFF
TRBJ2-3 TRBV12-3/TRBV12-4 CASSGWGGSTDTQYF
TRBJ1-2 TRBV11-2 CTSSLDLTDTAGGYTF
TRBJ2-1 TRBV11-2 CASSLEAGGRSSYSEQFF
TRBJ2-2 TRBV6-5 CASSNRAPRTGELFF
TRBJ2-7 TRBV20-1 CSPSPELTSGGTYEQYF
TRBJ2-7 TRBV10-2 CASSATGTGKAYEHYF
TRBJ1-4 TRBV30 CAWTVRDRPNEKLFF
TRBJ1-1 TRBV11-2 CANSSHSF
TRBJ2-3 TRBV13 CASSLASGDSTDTQYF
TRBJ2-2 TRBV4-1 CASSQESTRAPSGELFF
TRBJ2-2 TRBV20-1 CSAYHPWSSGRAVSGELFF
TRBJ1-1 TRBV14 CASSSRPLTEAFF
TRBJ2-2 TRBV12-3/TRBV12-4 CASLISQSNTGELFF
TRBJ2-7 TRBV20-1 CSGGRFQEQYF
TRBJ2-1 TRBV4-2 CASSQGDRGLNEQSF
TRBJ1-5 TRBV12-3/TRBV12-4 CASSLSSYINQPQHF
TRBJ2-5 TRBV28 CASSLLTGNQETQYF
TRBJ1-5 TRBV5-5 CASSLWHNNNQPQHF
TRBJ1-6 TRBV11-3 CASNSGGTGLHSALHF
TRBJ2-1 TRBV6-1 CASSEILAGGRDKQFF
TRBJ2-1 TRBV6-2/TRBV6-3 CASSPQGSSSYKEQFF
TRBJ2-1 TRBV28 CASSLGTSGEQFF
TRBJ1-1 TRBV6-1 CASSVKPGNTEAFF
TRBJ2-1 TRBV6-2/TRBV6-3 CASTLGYAGGQFF
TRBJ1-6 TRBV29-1 CSANFGSGVRSPLHF
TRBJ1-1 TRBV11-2 CASSLAISGLAEAFF
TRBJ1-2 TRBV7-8 CANSLLATGADTF
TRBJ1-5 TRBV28 CASTLGGTPNQPQHF
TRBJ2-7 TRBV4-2 CASSQGGGASYEQYF
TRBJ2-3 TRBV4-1 CASSRQRDTQYF
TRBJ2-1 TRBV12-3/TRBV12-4 CASSWGQFYNEQSF
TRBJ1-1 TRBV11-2 CASSLDLDTEVFF
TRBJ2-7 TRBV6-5 CASGNWVVTRYEQYF
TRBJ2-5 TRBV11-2 CASTQQGLETQYF
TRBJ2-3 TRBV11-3 CPSSFVRWARDTQYF
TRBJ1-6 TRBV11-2 CASSSGQGYNSPLLF
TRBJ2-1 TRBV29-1 CSVDVTNANEQFF
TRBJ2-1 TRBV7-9 CASSSSGSGCNEQFF
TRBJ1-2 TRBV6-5 CASSFLADSKDYTF
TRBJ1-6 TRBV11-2 CASSSRVNVGSSPLHF
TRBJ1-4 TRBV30 CAWSAQTGFSGEKLFF
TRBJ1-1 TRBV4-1 CASSQDGKGTEAFF
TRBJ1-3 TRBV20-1 CTARTQLDPGAGNTIYF
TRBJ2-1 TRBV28 CASRGDATSYNEQFF
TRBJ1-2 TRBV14 CASSQVEALYGYTF
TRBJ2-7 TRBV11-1 CASSTWRGSYDQYF
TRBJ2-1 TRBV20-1 CSTLGLAGPRSEQFF
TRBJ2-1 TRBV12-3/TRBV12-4 CASSLVLAGVNEQFF
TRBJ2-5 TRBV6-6 CASKPAGGPFETQYF